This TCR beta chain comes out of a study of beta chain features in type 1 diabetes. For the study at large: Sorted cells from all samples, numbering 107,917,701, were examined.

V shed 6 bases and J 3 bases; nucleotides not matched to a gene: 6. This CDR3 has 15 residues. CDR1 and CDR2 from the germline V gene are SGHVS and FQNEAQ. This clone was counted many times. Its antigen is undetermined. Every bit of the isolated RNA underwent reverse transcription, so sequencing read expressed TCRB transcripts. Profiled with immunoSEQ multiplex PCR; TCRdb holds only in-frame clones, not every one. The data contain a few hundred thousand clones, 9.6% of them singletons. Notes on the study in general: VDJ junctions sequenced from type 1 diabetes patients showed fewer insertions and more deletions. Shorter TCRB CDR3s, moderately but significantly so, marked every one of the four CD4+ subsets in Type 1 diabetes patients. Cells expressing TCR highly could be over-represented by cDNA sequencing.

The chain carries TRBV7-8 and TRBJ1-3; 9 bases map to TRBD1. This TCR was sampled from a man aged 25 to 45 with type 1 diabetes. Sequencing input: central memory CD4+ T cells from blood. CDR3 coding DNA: TGTGCCAGCAGAAGACAGGGGGTCTTTGGAAACACCATATATTTT. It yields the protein CASRRQGVFGNTIYF.